What follows describes a single T cell receptor (beta chain). The antigen is unknown. The V end was cut by 0 bases, the J end by 5 bases, with 20 bases between. CDR3 size: 17 residues. CDR1 and CDR2 (germline): SGDLS, YYNGEE. These data belong to a study of cytomegalovirus exposure and HLA in healthy donors. Regarding the study as a whole: Presence/absence analyses rested on an assumption that sequencing depth was roughly uniform across donors. In vitro assays verified that three CMV-associated chains recognized CMV antigens specifically. It was reported that TCR beta sequences correctly inferred the HLA-A and HLA-B alleles for most subjects.

Amplification used 60 Vbeta primers and 13 Jbeta primers. TCRdb's table, derived via immunoSEQ multiplex PCR, lists solely in-frame clones and lacks some. The data hold 150,000 to 200,000 clones, with 75% to 80% observed a single time. The receptor was derived from a man aged 50 or older in good health and CMV-seropositive. This rearrangement joins TRBV9 to TRBJ1-1; D gene uncertain. Source material: PBMCs. CDR3 coding DNA: TGTGCCAGCAGCGTAGACCGCGGGTCGGGATTGGGGACTGAAGCTTTCTTT. Its translation is CASSVDRGSGLGTEAFF.